Below, 24 T cell receptor beta chains from the same sample are listed, as sequenced in a study of T cell responses to AZD1222 COVID-19 vaccine. Sequenced by immunoSEQ multiplex PCR; TCRdb stores in-frame clones only, minus some. Among roughly 120,000 clones listed, just over 90% were seen once. The material sequenced was peripheral blood, taken 28 days after the second AZD1222 dose. All receptors come from an adult who received the AZD1222 COVID-19 vaccine.

V usage is TRBV19 and J usage is TRBJ2-4; D possibly uses TRBD1 or TRBD2 (7 bases each). In germline, CDR1 is LNHDA, CDR2 SQIVND (reference sequence). Trimming pared 4 bases from V and 9 bases from J, leaving 13 bases between. The CDR3 length is 13 residues. CDR3 sequence: CASSTQGRGIQYF. CDR3 DNA: TGTGCCAGTAGTACACAGGGGAGGGGCATTCAGTACTTC.

This chain connects TRBV9 to TRBJ2-7; the D is unclear. Trimming removed 0 bases at V and 3 bases at J, with 4 bases between. The CDR3 consists of 12 residues. Germline V gene data show CDR1 as SGDLS and CDR2 as YYNGEE. The DNA of the CDR3 is TGTGCCAGCAGCGTAGATGACTACGAGCAGTACTTC. Its protein is CASSVDDYEQYF.

This chain joins TRBV4-1 and TRBJ2-1; D ambiguous. Germline CDR1 reads MGHRA; CDR2 reads YSYEKL. Trimming pared 1 base from V and 9 bases from J, leaving 16 bases between. The CDR3 spans 15 residues. The CDR3 nucleotides are TGCGCCAGCAGCCAAGCCCAGGTATTCTCGGGTGAGCAGTTCTTC. Amino acids: CASSQAQVFSGEQFF.

This clone was observed once. The J gene is TRBJ1-1, the V gene TRBV4-1; D gene uncertain. V lost 1 base and J 1 base, leaving 10 bases between the germline ends. The CDR3 is 15 residues long. Germline CDR1 and CDR2: MGHRA and YSYEKL. CDR3 bases: TGCGCCAGCAGCCAAGCTAGGTCAGCGAACACTGAAGCTTTCTTT. Translated, it gives CASSQARSANTEAFF.

As DNA, the CDR3 is TGTGCCAGCAGCCCCGGGACTAGCCACCCACAAGAGACCCAGTACTTC. Translated, it gives CASSPGTSHPQETQYF. V gene TRBV7-2 combines with J gene TRBJ2-5, with TRBD2 matching over 9 bases. The ends lost 5 bases at V and 2 bases at J; junction bases unmatched: 9. Germline V gene data show CDR1 as SGHTA and CDR2 as FQGNSA. The CDR3 contains 16 residues.

The gene calls are TRBV6-6 and TRBJ1-1; no firm D call. The germline CDR1 and CDR2 sequences are MNHNY and SVGAGI (reference sequence). The V gene lost 5 bases and the J gene lost 6 bases, with 16 bases spanning the gap. The CDR3 runs 14 residues. The CDR3 bases are TGTGCCAGCAGTCCAATTCAGGTCGGATCTGAAGCTTTCTTT. This codes for CASSPIQVGSEAFF.

J is TRBJ2-3 and V is TRBV6-5; TRBD1 or TRBD2 may be the D gene (5 bases each). CDR3 size: 14 residues. Trimming cost V 3 bases and J 3 bases, with 10 bases left between them. CDR1 and CDR2 from the germline V gene are MNHEY and SVGAGI. DNA of the CDR3: TGTGCCAGCAGTTATGGGACCCGAACAGATACGCAGTATTTT. Translated: CASSYGTRTDTQYF.

The chain couples TRBV19 to TRBJ1-5; 7 bases are shared with TRBD1. The CDR3 sequence is 13 residues long. The germline CDR1 and CDR2 sequences are LNHDA and SQIVND (reference sequence). V lost 4 bases and J lost 5; bases outside the gene matches: 2. Written as DNA, the CDR3 is TGTGCCAGTAGTAGGGACAGAGATCAGCCCCAGCATTTT. This translates into CASSRDRDQPQHF.

The rearrangement links TRBV18 to TRBJ1-5, with D perhaps TRBD1 (5 bases). The V gene's germline CDR1 is KGHSH and CDR2 LQKENI. Trimming shortened V by 3 bases and J by 1 base, and 10 bases separated the two germline ends. This CDR3 is 15 amino acids long. Here the CDR3 reads CASSPSGASNQPQHF. The CDR3 DNA is TGTGCCAGCTCACCCTCCGGGGCGAGCAATCAGCCCCAGCATTTT.

The chain is built from TRBV12-3 or TRBV12-4 and TRBJ1-2; a possible D gene is TRBD1 (6 bases). V lost 6 bases and J lost 3, with 8 bases in between. The CDR3 has 12 amino acids. CDR3 residues: CASRQGDYGYTF. The CDR3 region has the DNA TGTGCCAGCAGACAGGGAGACTATGGCTACACCTTC.

This chain links TRBV3-1 (or the pseudogene TRBV3-2) with TRBJ2-3; 8 bases are a match to TRBD2. Germline loops: CDR1 LGHDT, CDR2 YNNKEL (reference sequence). This CDR3 is built from 15 residues. V was clipped by 5 bases and J by 1 base; unmatched bases: 5. CDR3 residues: CASSSAGGGTDTQYF. CDR3 bases: TGTGCCAGCAGCTCCGCCGGGGGGGGCACAGATACGCAGTATTTT.

The chain has TRBV2 and TRBJ2-5, with a possible D match to TRBD2 (5 bases). The CDR3 is 13 residues long. Trimming pared 8 bases from V and 0 bases from J, leaving 10 bases between. CDR1 and CDR2 (germline): SNHLY, FYNNEI. The CDR3 bases are TGTGCCAGCTGGGAGAGAAACCAAGAGACCCAGTACTTC. It codes for CASWERNQETQYF.

The CDR3 loop reads CASSQDVSQPQHF. The CDR3 DNA reads as TGTGCCAGCAGCCAAGACGTCTCTCAGCCCCAGCATTTT. The genes are TRBV3-1 (or the pseudogene TRBV3-2) and TRBJ1-5, with D hard to call. The CDR3 is made up of 13 amino acids. V lost 0 bases and J 6 bases, leaving 6 bases between the germline ends. Per germline, CDR1 LGHDT and CDR2 YNNKEL (reference sequence).

This rearrangement joins TRBV28 to TRBJ1-6; D may be TRBD1 (6 bases). This CDR3 comprises 14 residues. Germline CDR1 reads MDHEN; CDR2 reads SYDVKM. V was cut by 6 bases and J by 4 bases, with 10 bases left in between. The CDR3 here is CASSLGQYNSPLHF. CDR3 coding DNA: TGTGCCAGCAGCTTAGGACAGTATAATTCACCCCTCCACTTT.

The chain links TRBV6-5 to TRBJ1-3; D is undetermined. The length of the CDR3 is 16 residues. V dropped 1 base and J dropped 1 base, with 11 bases sitting between them. Germline CDR1 is MNHEY and CDR2 is SVGAGI. The CDR3 nucleotides read TGTGCCAGCAGTTACTTCCGACCCGAATCTGGAAACACCATATATTTT. The encoded protein is CASSYFRPESGNTIYF.

The chain carries TRBV5-1 and TRBJ2-1; a possible D gene is TRBD2 (5 bases). Trimming took off 5 bases at V and 2 bases at J, with 17 bases between the two ends. CDR1 and CDR2 from the germline V gene are SGHRS and YFSETQ. The CDR3 runs 16 residues. For the CDR3, the DNA is TGCGCCAGCAGACGGAATAGCGAGATCGCCTACAATGAGCAGTTCTTC. Its protein product is CASRRNSEIAYNEQFF.

V gene TRBV5-5 combines with J gene TRBJ1-2, with D possibly being TRBD1 (5 bases). CDR1 SGHKS and CDR2 YYEKEE come from the germline V gene (reference sequence). Trimming took 6 bases from V and 4 from J, leaving 19 bases between them. This CDR3 has 15 residues. Written as DNA, the CDR3 is TGTGCCAGCACCTCTGGAGGGGTTTTCGGCTATGGCTACACCTTC. Its protein product is CASTSGGVFGYGYTF.

This chain uses TRBV6-2 or TRBV6-3 with TRBJ1-5; D perhaps matches TRBD1 (6 bases). CDR3 size: 14 residues. V was pared by 6 bases and J by 6 bases, with 15 bases between. CDR1 MNHEY and CDR2 SVGEGT come from the germline V gene. CDR3 DNA sequence: TGTGCCAGCAGCCCACAGGGATGGAGTCAGCCCCAGCATTTT. Translation gives CASSPQGWSQPQHF.

The gene calls are TRBV18 and TRBJ1-3; D ambiguous. Trimming removed 6 bases at V and 7 bases at J, with 19 bases between. The CDR3 is 15 residues long. CDR1 and CDR2 (germline): KGHSH, LQKENI. In DNA, the CDR3 is TGTGCCAGCTCGCGTCCCTACGAGGATCCGAACACCATATATTTT. It specifies CASSRPYEDPNTIYF.

The chain joins TRBV5-1 to TRBJ1-1; D gene ambiguous. The CDR3 has 13 amino acids. CDR1 is SGHRS, CDR2 YFSETQ, per germline. Trimming removed 2 bases at V and 1 base at J, with 6 bases between. This chain's CDR3 is CASSLDPNTEAFF. The CDR3 bases are TGCGCCAGCAGCTTAGATCCGAACACTGAAGCTTTCTTT.

The V gene is TRBV5-4, the J gene TRBJ1-4; D not resolved. CDR3 length: 16 amino acids. V was shortened by 1 base and J by 0 bases, with 10 bases between the two germline ends. The germline CDR1 and CDR2 sequences are SGHNT and YYREEE (reference sequence). DNA for the CDR3: TGTGCCAGCAGCTTGTTGGTCGGTACAACTAATGAAAAACTGTTTTTT. It codes for CASSLLVGTTNEKLFF.

The chain employs TRBV6-1 and TRBJ1-5, with D hard to call. Germline V CDR1 and CDR2: MNHNS, SASEGT. The CDR3 loop spans 16 amino acids. V lost 4 bases and J 0 bases, leaving 13 bases between the germline ends. In nucleotides, the CDR3 is TGTGCCAGCAGTGGGCACGTATCTGATAGCAATCAGCCCCAGCATTTT. It encodes CASSGHVSDSNQPQHF.

V is TRBV2 and J is TRBJ2-1; TRBD1 matches at 10 bases. This CDR3 region has 15 residues. Germline V lookup: CDR1 SNHLY, CDR2 FYNNEI. V gave up 8 bases and J gave up 2 bases; unmatched junction bases: 6. CDR3 region: CASQQGQGAYNEQFF. The DNA of the CDR3 is TGTGCCAGCCAACAAGGACAGGGGGCCTACAATGAGCAGTTCTTC.

The V call is TRBV5-8, the J call TRBJ1-6; the match to TRBD1 covers 7 bases. The germline gives CDR1 SGHTS, CDR2 YDEGEE. The CDR3 is 13 amino acids. Trimming took 2 bases from V and 8 from J; bases not matched to a gene: 1. DNA for the CDR3: TGTGCCAGCAGCTTTGACAGGGATTCACCCCTCCACTTT. Translating gives CASSFDRDSPLHF. The full variable domain, its missing parts supplied by reference TRBV5-8 and TRBJ1-6, is EAGVTQSPTHLIKTRGQQATLRCSPISGHTSVYWYQQALGLGLQFLLWYDEGEERNRGNFPPRFSGRQFPNYSSELNVNALELEDSALYLCASSFDRDSPLHFGNGTRLTVT.